This T cell receptor beta chain was sequenced for a study of blood T cells in healthy people across ages. Across the study: Every two T cells gave about one barcoded beta molecule via template switching. Study outcomes and limitations: Unsorted PBMC material precluded a definitive naive versus antigen-experienced comparison.

Samples each yielded at least 5.5 micrograms of total RNA. This clonotype was found a few times. Its target is unknown. Combining a sample-barcoded 5' primer with a J-beta primer mix, a second PCR ran for about 6 to 11 cycles. TCRdb independently ran MiXCR on the 5' RACE reads; one entry per CDR3 protein. In the table there are about 1,400,000 distinct CDR3 sequences, approximately 40% of which are singletons. The germline V and J ends were trimmed by 5 bases and 1 base, with 9 bases remaining between them. Germline CDR1 and CDR2: SQVTM and ANQGSEA. CDR3 size: 13 residues. The receptor comes from a woman aged 18-29 years in good health. Source material: blood. The chain employs TRBV29-1 and TRBJ1-3; D call uncertain. The CDR3 here is CSVPTPSGNTIYF. CDR3 DNA: TGCAGCGTTCCCACCCCGTCTGGAAACACCATATATTTT. Drawing the rest from reference TRBV29-1 and TRBJ1-3, the complete variable domain is SAVISQKPSRDICQRGTSLTIQCQVDSQVTMMFWYRQQPGQSLTLIATANQGSEATYESGFVIDKFPISRPNLTFSTLTVSNMSPEDSSIYLCSVPTPSGNTIYFGEGSWLTVV.